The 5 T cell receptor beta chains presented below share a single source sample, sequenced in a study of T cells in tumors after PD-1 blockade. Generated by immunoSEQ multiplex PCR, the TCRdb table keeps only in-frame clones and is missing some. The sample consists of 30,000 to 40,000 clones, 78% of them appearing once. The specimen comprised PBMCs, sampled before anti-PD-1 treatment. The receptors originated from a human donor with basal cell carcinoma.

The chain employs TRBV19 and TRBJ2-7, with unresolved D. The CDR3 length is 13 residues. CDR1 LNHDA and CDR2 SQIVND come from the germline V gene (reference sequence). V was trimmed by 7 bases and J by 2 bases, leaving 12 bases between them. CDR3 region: CASKSDVTYEQYF. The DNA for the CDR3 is TGTGCCAGTAAGTCGGACGTGACCTACGAGCAGTACTTC.

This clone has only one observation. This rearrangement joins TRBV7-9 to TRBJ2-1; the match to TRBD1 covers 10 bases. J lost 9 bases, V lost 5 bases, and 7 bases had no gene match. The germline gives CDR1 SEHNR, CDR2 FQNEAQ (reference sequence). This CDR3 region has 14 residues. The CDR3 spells CASSGGTGEGEQFF. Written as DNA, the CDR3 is TGTGCCAGCAGCGGAGGGACAGGGGAGGGTGAGCAGTTCTTC. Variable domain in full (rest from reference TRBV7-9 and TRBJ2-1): DTGVSQNPRHKITKRGQNVTFRCDPISEHNRLYWYRQTLGQGPEFLTYFQNEAQLEKSRLLSDRFSAERPKGSFSTLEIQRTEQGDSAMYLCASSGGTGEGEQFFGPGTRLTVL.

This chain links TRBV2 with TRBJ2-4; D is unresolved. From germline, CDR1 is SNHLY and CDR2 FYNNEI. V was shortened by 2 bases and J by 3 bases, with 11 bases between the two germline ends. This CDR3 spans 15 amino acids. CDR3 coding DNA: TGTGCCAGCAGTGAAAGCAGAACTGGCAAAAACATTCAGTACTTC. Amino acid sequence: CASSESRTGKNIQYF. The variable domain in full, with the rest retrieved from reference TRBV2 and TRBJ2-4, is EPEVTQTPSHQVTQMGQEVILRCVPISNHLYFYWYRQILGQKVEFLVSFYNNEISEKSEIFDDQFSVERPDGSNFTLKIRSTKLEDSAMYFCASSESRTGKNIQYFGAGTRLSVL.

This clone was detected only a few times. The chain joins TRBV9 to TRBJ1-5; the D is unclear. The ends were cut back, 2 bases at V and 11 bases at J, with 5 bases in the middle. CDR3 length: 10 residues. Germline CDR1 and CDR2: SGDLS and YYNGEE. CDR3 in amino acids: CASSVFAQHF. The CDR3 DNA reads TGTGCCAGCAGCGTGTTCGCCCAGCATTTT. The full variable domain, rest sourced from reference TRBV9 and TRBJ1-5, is DSGVTQTPKHLITATGQRVTLRCSPRSGDLSVYWYQQSLDQGLQFLIQYYNGEERAKGNILERFSAQQFPDLHSELNLSSLELGDSALYFCASSVFAQHFGDGTRLSIL.

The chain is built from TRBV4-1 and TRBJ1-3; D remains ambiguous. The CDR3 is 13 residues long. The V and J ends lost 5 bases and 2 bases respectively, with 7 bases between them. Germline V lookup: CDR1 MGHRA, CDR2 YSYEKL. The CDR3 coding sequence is TGCGCCAGCAGCGTAGGGACTGGAAACACCATATATTTT. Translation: CASSVGTGNTIYF.